A single sample gave rise to the 15 T cell receptor beta chains below, sequenced in a study of T cell responses to AZD1222 COVID-19 vaccine. Here immunoSEQ multiplex PCR was the method, and the copy in TCRdb shows in-frame clones only, minus some. Of under 200,000 clones listed, about 88% are singletons. The starting material was peripheral blood, obtained 28 days after the second AZD1222 dose. The receptors stem from an adult who received the AZD1222 COVID-19 vaccine.

The chain carries TRBV14 and TRBJ1-1; D is perhaps TRBD1 (6 bases). The CDR3 has 15 amino acids. In germline, CDR1 is SGHDN, CDR2 FVKESK. Trimming left V 3 bases short and J 11 bases short, with 22 bases between. The CDR3 DNA follows: TGTGCCAGCAGCCATTGGGGGGCCCCGGGTTTTGTTGCTTTCTTT. It specifies CASSHWGAPGFVAFF.

The rearrangement links TRBV12-3 or TRBV12-4 to TRBJ2-4; D is tentatively TRBD1 or TRBD2 (5 bases each). This CDR3 has 13 amino acids. V was cut by 3 bases and J by 6 bases, with 9 bases left in between. Written as DNA, the CDR3 is TGTGCCAGCAGTTTGGGGGATGGAAACATTCAGTACTTC. Translating gives CASSLGDGNIQYF.

V is TRBV3-1 (or the pseudogene TRBV3-2) and J is TRBJ1-1, with a tentative D call TRBD1 (5 bases). Trimming removed 7 bases from V and 1 base from J, with 16 bases in between. The CDR3 length is 15 residues. The germline CDR1 and CDR2 sequences are LGHDT and YNNKEL (reference sequence). Here the CDR3 DNA reads TGTGCCAGCACCAGGGCCGGGTTGTCGAACACTGAAGCTTTCTTT. Protein: CASTRAGLSNTEAFF.

The chain links TRBV7-2 to TRBJ2-2; TRBD1 is a possible D gene (6 bases). The CDR3 runs 15 residues. Germline loops: CDR1 SGHTA, CDR2 FQGNSA. The V gene lost 1 base and the J gene lost 5 bases, with 11 bases spanning the gap. CDR3: CASSLVGADTGELFF. CDR3 coding DNA: TGTGCCAGCAGCTTAGTGGGGGCGGATACCGGGGAGCTGTTTTTT.

The CDR3: CASSFGQTTDTQYF. The CDR3 nucleotides are TGTGCCAGCAGCTTCGGGCAGACCACAGATACGCAGTATTTT. The chain has TRBV5-4 and TRBJ2-3; no firm D call. Germline V gene lookup returns CDR1 SGHNT and CDR2 YYREEE (reference sequence). The length of the CDR3 is 14 residues. Trimming took off 2 bases at V and 2 bases at J, with 9 bases between the two ends. The full variable domain, in which reference TRBV5-4 and TRBJ2-3 provide the parts outside the CDR3, is ETGVTQSPTHLIKTRGQQVTLRCSSQSGHNTVSWYQQALGQGPQFIFQYYREEENGRGNFPPRFSGLQFPNYSSELNVNALELDDSALYLCASSFGQTTDTQYFGPGTRLTVL.

V usage is TRBV10-3 and J usage is TRBJ2-1; 11 positions match TRBD2. CDR1 is ENHRY and CDR2 is SYGVKD in the germline V gene. V gave up 0 bases and J gave up 7 bases; unmatched junction bases: 5. This CDR3 is built from 16 residues. This CDR3 is CAISESLAGGGNEQFF. The CDR3 DNA is TGTGCCATCAGTGAGTCTCTAGCGGGAGGTGGGAATGAGCAGTTCTTC.

The chain has TRBV4-3 and TRBJ1-6; 7 bases are shared with TRBD1. Trimming at V came to 2 bases and at J to 13 bases, leaving 8 bases not matched to a gene. This CDR3 region has 14 residues. The germline V gene has CDR1 LGHNA and CDR2 YSLEER. CDR3 in amino acids: CASSQLQGSVPLHF. The CDR3 DNA sequence: TGCGCCAGCAGCCAATTACAGGGGAGTGTTCCCCTCCACTTT.

V gene TRBV18 combines with J gene TRBJ2-1; TRBD1 is a possible D gene (5 bases). V lost 3 bases and J lost 6, with 9 bases in between. CDR3 length: 13 amino acids. Germline V gene sequence: CDR1 KGHSH, CDR2 LQKENI. The chain's CDR3 is CASSPGQGNEQFF. The CDR3 DNA reads TGTGCCAGCTCACCGGGGCAGGGCAATGAGCAGTTCTTC.

The chain recombines TRBV19 with TRBJ2-3; 7 positions agree with TRBD1. Germline values: CDR1 LNHDA, CDR2 SQIVND (reference sequence). J lost 1 base, V lost 7 bases, and 5 bases had no gene match. The length of the CDR3 is 14 residues. CDR3 in amino acids: CASTGQEGTDTQYF. The CDR3 bases are TGTGCCAGTACCGGACAGGAAGGCACAGATACGCAGTATTTT.

This clone was seen just once. This sequence joins TRBV28 and TRBJ1-4; 11 bases are a match to TRBD1. With V trimmed by 6 bases and J by 8 bases, 8 bases remained unmatched. Looked up from germline, CDR1 is MDHEN and CDR2 is SYDVKM. This CDR3 comprises 15 residues. DNA of the CDR3: TGTGCCAGCAGCCCCGGACAGGGGGCGGGGGAAAAACTGTTTTTT. Residues: CASSPGQGAGEKLFF.

The sample holds one count of this clone. The CDR3 region has the DNA TGTGCCAGCAGTCACCCGGTGCCAGCGGCATACACAGATACGCAGTATTTT. This gives the protein CASSHPVPAAYTDTQYF. The chain carries TRBV7-8 and TRBJ2-3; D might be TRBD2 (5 bases). The germline gives CDR1 SGHVS, CDR2 FQNEAQ. Trimming removed 6 bases at V and 2 bases at J, with 21 bases between. The CDR3 sequence is 17 residues long.

This chain links TRBV28 with TRBJ1-4; D uncertain. The V gene's germline CDR1 is MDHEN and CDR2 SYDVKM. V gave up 7 bases and J gave up 13 bases, with 19 bases separating them. There are 13 residues in the CDR3. The CDR3 reads CASTSPALGSLFF. CDR3 sequence (DNA): TGTGCCAGCACTTCACCCGCACTGGGGTCACTGTTTTTT. Looking up the rest from reference TRBV28 and TRBJ1-4 gives the full variable domain: DVKVTQSSRYLVKRTGEKVFLECVQDMDHENMFWYRQDPGLGLRLIYFSYDVKMKEKGDIPEGYSVSREKKERFSLILESASTNQTSMYLCASTSPALGSLFFGSGTQLSVL.

V and J are TRBV5-6 and TRBJ2-7, with unresolved D. The CDR3 extends over 13 amino acids. In germline, CDR1 is SGHDT, CDR2 YYEEEE. V was shortened by 4 bases and J by 7 bases, with 15 bases between the two germline ends. The DNA of the CDR3 is TGTGCCAGCAGCCCGCAGGAATGGGGAGAGCAGTACTTC. Translating gives CASSPQEWGEQYF. Using reference TRBV5-6 and TRBJ2-7 for the parts outside the CDR3, the full variable domain is DAGVTQSPTHLIKTRGQQVTLRCSPKSGHDTVSWYQQALGQGPQFIFQYYEEEERQRGNFPDRFSGHQFPNYSSELNVNALLLGDSALYLCASSPQEWGEQYFGPGTRLTVT.

The rearrangement uses TRBV6-5 and TRBJ1-5; D call uncertain. Germline assignment: CDR1 MNHEY and CDR2 SVGAGI. The CDR3 is 14 amino acids. Trimming took 2 bases from V and 2 from J, leaving 7 bases between them. The CDR3 reads CASSYEGGNQPQHF. The DNA of the CDR3 is TGTGCCAGCAGTTACGAGGGAGGCAATCAGCCCCAGCATTTT.

V is TRBV4-1 and J is TRBJ1-4, with 7 nucleotides matching TRBD1. The J segment lost 0 bases and the V segment lost 5 bases, leaving 6 bases of the junction unmatched. The CDR3 has 16 amino acids. Germline-derived CDR1 and CDR2 are MGHRA and YSYEKL. CDR3 loop: CASSSRQGSTNEKLFF. The CDR3 DNA reads TGCGCCAGCAGCTCCCGACAGGGATCAACTAATGAAAAACTGTTTTTT.